The 22 T cell receptor beta chains below come from one sample, sequenced in a study of blood T cell repertoires in COVID-19. The table came from immunoSEQ multiplex PCR; TCRdb's copy has only in-frame clones and leaves some out. The sample consists of a few hundred thousand clones, more than 75% of them appearing once. Sequences were obtained from peripheral blood. The receptor source for this set is a woman between 70 and 85 years old with COVID-19, enrolled during active disease.

The chain uses TRBV25-1 and TRBJ2-1; 9 bases are shared with TRBD1. The germline V gene encodes CDR1 MGHDK and CDR2 SYGVNS. The CDR3 loop spans 13 amino acids. V shed 10 bases, J shed 8 bases, and the junction held 9 bases outside the gene matches. CDR3 in amino acids: CATTQGALDEQFF. The CDR3 nucleotides are TGTGCCACCACACAGGGGGCGCTCGATGAGCAGTTCTTC. Full variable domain (missing parts from reference TRBV25-1 and TRBJ2-1): EADIYQTPRYLVIGTGKKITLECSQTMGHDKMYWYQQDPGMELHLIHYSYGVNSTEKGDLSSESTVSRIRTEHFPLTLESARPSHTSQYLCATTQGALDEQFFGPGTRLTVL.

The rearrangement uses TRBV11-3 and TRBJ2-2, with 7 nucleotides matching TRBD1. Germline loops: CDR1 SGHNT, CDR2 YENEEA. J gave up 4 bases and V 5 bases, and 4 bases lay outside the gene matches. The CDR3 is 14 amino acids. The CDR3, as DNA: TGTGCCAGCAGCCAGACAGGGCTCACCGGGGAGCTGTTTTTT. Translation gives CASSQTGLTGELFF. The entire variable domain, with the rest obtained from reference TRBV11-3 and TRBJ2-2, is as follows: EAGVVQSPRYKIIEKKQPVAFWCNPISGHNTLYWYLQNLGQGPELLIRYENEEAVDDSQLPKDRFSAERLKGVDSTLKIQPAELGDSAVYLCASSQTGLTGELFFGEGSRLTVL.

There are a few counts of this clone. The chain is built from TRBV7-9 and TRBJ2-7, with 8 bases aligning to TRBD2. The CDR3 is 18 amino acids. Germline V CDR1 and CDR2: SEHNR, FQNEAQ (reference sequence). The junction had 16 bases not matched to a gene; V was cut back by 5 bases and J by 1 base. The CDR3 DNA is TGTGCCAGCAGCCCTTGGGGAAATGGACTAGCACGTTCCTACGAGCAGTACTTC. It encodes CASSPWGNGLARSYEQYF.

The chain carries TRBV7-3 and TRBJ1-3; D unresolved. CDR3 length equals 15 residues. The germline CDR1 and CDR2 sequences are SGHTA and FQGTGA. Between the trimmed V and J ends, which lost 4 bases and 2 bases, there was a span of 12 bases. CDR3 sequence: CASSSPSGTGNTIYF. CDR3 DNA: TGTGCCAGCAGCTCCCCTTCGGGGACTGGAAACACCATATATTTT.

With regard to this clone: Different DNA sequences within this sample yield the same CDR3. V usage is TRBV4-1 and J usage is TRBJ2-7; 9 nucleotides match TRBD1. The junction had 7 bases not matched to a gene; V was cut back by 3 bases and J by 4 bases. The CDR3 has 15 residues. CDR1 is MGHRA and CDR2 is YSYEKL in the germline V gene. This CDR3 reads CASSQGQGVSYEQYF. In DNA, the CDR3 is TGCGCCAGCAGCCAGGGACAGGGAGTCTCGTACGAGCAGTACTTC.

V gene TRBV5-1 combines with J gene TRBJ1-1; D remains unclear. From germline, CDR1 is SGHRS and CDR2 YFSETQ. The CDR3 has 13 amino acids. With 0 bases removed from V and 8 bases from J, the gap between germline ends came to 11 bases. CDR3: CASSLGFRREAFF. The CDR3 bases are TGCGCCAGCAGCTTGGGATTTCGCCGGGAAGCTTTCTTT.

This clone was detected once. The rearrangement uses TRBV2 and TRBJ2-2; weak D call: TRBD1 (6 bases). Trimming took 5 bases from V and 0 from J, leaving 13 bases between them. There are 16 residues in the CDR3. Germline assignment: CDR1 SNHLY and CDR2 FYNNEI. The CDR3 nucleotides read TGTGCCAGCAGTTTGACAGGCCGCCCGAACACCGGGGAGCTGTTTTTT. Its protein is CASSLTGRPNTGELFF.

This sequence joins TRBV7-2 and TRBJ2-7; 9 nucleotides align to TRBD1. Germline assignment: CDR1 SGHTA and CDR2 FQGNSA. The CDR3 length is 14 residues. The V and J ends lost 4 bases and 5 bases, in that order; junction bases with no gene match: 6. Here the CDR3 reads CASSSPGQGNEQYF. In DNA, the CDR3 is TGTGCCAGCAGCTCACCGGGACAGGGTAACGAGCAGTACTTC.

The chain joins TRBV6-5 to TRBJ1-2, with TRBD1 as a possible D gene (5 bases). Germline V gene data show CDR1 as MNHEY and CDR2 as SVGAGI. Trimming cost V 4 bases and J 6 bases, with 15 bases left between them. This CDR3 is built from 14 residues. The CDR3 spells CASSSPRGSNGYTF. As DNA, the CDR3 is TGTGCCAGCAGTTCCCCAAGGGGCTCCAATGGCTACACCTTC.

The chain has TRBV6-5 and TRBJ1-3, with a tentative D call TRBD1 (5 bases). CDR1 and CDR2 (germline): MNHEY, SVGAGI. V gave up 5 bases and J gave up 0 bases, with 8 bases separating them. This CDR3 has 14 residues. The CDR3 coding sequence is TGTGCCAGCAGTCCAGACAGCTCTGGAAACACCATATATTTT. Encoded protein: CASSPDSSGNTIYF.

The chain carries TRBV28 and TRBJ1-2; D is undetermined. Germline lookup yields CDR1 MDHEN and CDR2 SYDVKM. V lost 5 bases, J lost 8 bases, and 18 bases lay in between. CDR3 length equals 14 residues. CDR3 in DNA: TGTGCCAGCAGTCGAGGACTCGCGGGGTACGGCTACACCTTC. Its protein is CASSRGLAGYGYTF.

The V call is TRBV2, the J call TRBJ2-7, with D possibly being TRBD2 (6 bases). With 6 bases removed from V and 1 base from J, the gap between germline ends came to 13 bases. Per the germline V gene, CDR1 is SNHLY and CDR2 is FYNNEI. The CDR3 contains 14 residues. In nucleotides, the CDR3 is TGTGCCAGCAGGGGGGAGGACATTTCCTACGAGCAGTACTTC. It codes for CASRGEDISYEQYF.

The genes are TRBV7-2 and TRBJ1-2, with TRBD1 matching 8 bases. Germline V gives CDR1 SGHTA, CDR2 FQGNSA. The junction had 12 bases not matched to a gene; V was cut back by 1 base and J by 8 bases. This CDR3 contains 16 residues. The CDR3 coding sequence is TGTGCCAGCAGCTTAGGAGCAGGACAGGGAAGAGAAGGCTACACCTTC. This sequence encodes CASSLGAGQGREGYTF. Full variable domain (remainder filled in from reference TRBV7-2 and TRBJ1-2): GAGVSQSPSNKVTEKGKDVELRCDPISGHTALYWYRQSLGQGLEFLIYFQGNSAPDKSGLPSDRFSAERTGGSVSTLTIQRTQQEDSAVYLCASSLGAGQGREGYTFGSGTRLTVV.

The rearrangement joins TRBV27 to TRBJ2-5; 9 bases agree with TRBD1. The CDR3 runs 17 residues. The trim removed 5 bases at V and 5 bases at J, leaving 15 bases unmatched. Germline V gene lookup returns CDR1 MNHEY and CDR2 SMNVEV (reference sequence). The CDR3 loop reads CASSRSQGAVRGETQYF. The CDR3 DNA is TGTGCCAGCAGTCGGTCACAGGGGGCTGTGAGGGGGGAGACCCAGTACTTC.

The chain couples TRBV7-6 to TRBJ2-7, with a possible D match to TRBD2 (5 bases). The CDR3 is 14 amino acids. The V end lost 4 bases, the J end lost 3 bases, and 13 bases lay between the germline ends. Germline CDR1 SGHVS, CDR2 FNYEAQ. The CDR3 here is CASSSGPDFYEQYF. The CDR3 DNA is TGTGCCAGCAGCTCCGGGCCGGACTTCTACGAGCAGTACTTC.

This chain links TRBV7-2 with TRBJ2-3; 11 positions agree with TRBD2. Germline V gene sequence: CDR1 SGHTA, CDR2 FQGNSA. This CDR3 region has 16 residues. After removal of 2 bases from V and 2 bases from J, the junction contained 3 bases not matched to a gene. The CDR3 here is CASSLLGLADTDTQYF. As DNA, the CDR3 is TGTGCCAGCAGCTTACTGGGACTAGCGGACACAGATACGCAGTATTTT.

The chain combines TRBV5-1 with TRBJ1-1, with D possibly matching TRBD1 (6 bases). V gave up 7 bases and J gave up 1 base, with 11 bases separating them. From germline, CDR1 is SGHRS and CDR2 YFSETQ. This CDR3 region has 13 residues. This CDR3 reads CASGPTGNTEAFF. CDR3 coding DNA: TGCGCCAGCGGGCCGACAGGGAACACTGAAGCTTTCTTT.

The gene calls are TRBV30 and TRBJ2-7; no reliable D call. Per the germline V gene, CDR1 is GTSNPN and CDR2 is SVGIG (reference sequence). Trimming cost V 4 bases and J 7 bases, with 17 bases left between them. This CDR3 region has 13 residues. The CDR3 sequence is CAWKPWSANEQYF. Written as DNA, the CDR3 is TGTGCCTGGAAACCGTGGTCAGCGAATGAGCAGTACTTC. Drawing the rest from reference TRBV30 and TRBJ2-7, the complete variable domain is SQTIHQWPATLVQPVGSPLSLECTVEGTSNPNLYWYRQAAGRGLQLLFYSVGIGQISSEVPQNLSASRPQDRQFILSSKKLLLSDSGFYLCAWKPWSANEQYFGPGTRLTVT.

This chain uses TRBV6-5 with TRBJ1-6; 9 nucleotides match TRBD1. Trimming took 6 bases from V and 9 from J; bases not matched to a gene: 3. The CDR3 length is 13 residues. The germline V gene has CDR1 MNHEY and CDR2 SVGAGI. The CDR3 DNA sequence: TGTGCCAGCAGGACAGGGGGACTTTCACCCCTCCACTTT. Translated: CASRTGGLSPLHF.

The chain joins TRBV5-5 to TRBJ1-2; 7 bases map to TRBD1. J gave up 2 bases and V 4 bases, and 8 bases lay outside the gene matches. Germline V gene sequence: CDR1 SGHKS, CDR2 YYEKEE (reference sequence). The CDR3 loop spans 15 amino acids. The chain's CDR3 is CASSRTIQGNYGYTF. The DNA for the CDR3 is TGTGCCAGCAGCAGAACTATACAGGGGAACTATGGCTACACCTTC.

This sequence joins TRBV6-5 and TRBJ1-5; D perhaps matches TRBD1 (6 bases). Germline CDR1 and CDR2: MNHEY and SVGAGI. The CDR3 totals 14 residues. Trimming took 10 bases from V and 0 from J, leaving 13 bases between them. CDR3 residues: CATFGQNSNQPQHF. The CDR3 bases are TGTGCCACCTTTGGACAGAATAGCAATCAGCCCCAGCATTTT.

The chain has TRBV19 and TRBJ2-3; D not certain. Trimming took off 8 bases at V and 0 bases at J, with 9 bases between the two ends. The CDR3 is made up of 13 amino acids. In germline, CDR1 is LNHDA, CDR2 SQIVND (reference sequence). DNA for the CDR3: TGTGCCAGTTCAGGCTCAAGCACAGATACGCAGTATTTT. It is translated as CASSGSSTDTQYF.